These T cell receptor beta chains were read from a single sample in a study of blood T cell repertoires in COVID-19. Assay: immunoSEQ multiplex PCR; the TCRdb copy retains only in-frame clones and omits some. Here the sample spans approximately 76,000 clones, roughly 85% being singletons. Material for sequencing was peripheral blood. The receptors shown here come from a man between 25 and 39 years old with acute or convalescent COVID-19. Each CDR3 is given with its conserved first and last residue. The D gene is left open where the match is weak. Expanded clones get a size class; other rows say once, few or many, or leave the size out.

NA,TRBJ2-2,NA,TRBV15,TGTGCCACCAGCAGAGATTTGCAGGGAGGGGAGCTGTTTTTT,CATSRDLQGGELFF
once,TRBJ2-5,TRBD1,TRBV7-2,TGTGCCAGCTCCCGGGACAGACAAGAGACCCAGTACTTC,CASSRDRQETQYF
NA,TRBJ1-2,NA,TRBV9,TGTGCCAGCAGCGGGACGAAATATCTGACAGACGACAGCCCATATGGCTACACCTTC,CASSGTKYLTDDSPYGYTF
NA,TRBJ2-7,TRBD1,TRBV5-6,TGTGCCAGCAGCGAAGGGACAGGGGGGTCCTCCTACGAGCAGTACTTC,CASSEGTGGSSYEQYF
NA,TRBJ1-1,NA,TRBV29-1,TGCAGCGTGGTCAGGAGGATGAACACTGAAGCTTTCTTT,CSVVRRMNTEAFF
NA,TRBJ1-1,TRBD1,TRBV29-1,TGCAGCGGATATGACAGGGGGACTGAAGCTTTCTTT,CSGYDRGTEAFF
NA,TRBJ2-7,NA,TRBV9,TGTGCCAGCAGCCTCTCGACTCCCTCCTACGAGCAGTACTTC,CASSLSTPSYEQYF
NA,TRBJ2-2,NA,TRBV25-1,TGTGCCAGCAGTCCCCCGACAGACACCGGGGAGCTGTTTTTT,CASSPPTDTGELFF
once,TRBJ2-1,NA,TRBV15,TGTGCCAGCGTAGTCGGTGGAGGGGAGGAGAATGAGCAGTTCTTC,CASVVGGGEENEQFF
NA,TRBJ2-1,NA,TRBV5-1,TGCGCCAGCATACCCGGAGGCGGGTCCAATGAGCAGTTCTTC,CASIPGGGSNEQFF
NA,TRBJ1-1,NA,TRBV4-1,TGCGCCAGCAGCCAAGCGGAGGGGCTCGGGAACACTGAAGCTTTCTTT,CASSQAEGLGNTEAFF
NA,TRBJ1-1,TRBD1,TRBV7-2,TGTGCCAGCAGCTTGATGCACGGGACAGGGGTTATGAACACTGAAGCTTTCTTT,CASSLMHGTGVMNTEAFF
NA,TRBJ2-5,NA,TRBV7-9,TGTGCCAGCAGCCAGAGCCAGGGCTGGGAGACCCAGTACTTC,CASSQSQGWETQYF
NA,TRBJ1-1,NA,TRBV28,TGTGCCAGCAGTTTGTTGTCTAGACTCATGGAAGCTTTCTTT,CASSLLSRLMEAFF
NA,TRBJ2-1,NA,TRBV5-1,TGCGCCAGCAGCTTGCGGTTTACTCCCAATGAGCAGTTCTTC,CASSLRFTPNEQFF
once,TRBJ1-5,NA,TRBV4-1,TGCGCCAGCAGCCAAGATGGGGCAGGGTTCCTGGATCAGCCCCAGCATTTT,CASSQDGAGFLDQPQHF
NA,TRBJ2-7,NA,TRBV4-1,TGCGCCAGCAGCCGGACGGGATTACGAGAGCAGTACTTC,CASSRTGLREQYF
NA,TRBJ1-3,NA,TRBV7-9,TGTGCCAGCACCAAAAACGGGGGAAACACCATATATTTT,CASTKNGGNTIYF
once,TRBJ2-5,NA,TRBV6-5,TGTGCCAGCAGAAGAAACAACCAAGAGACCCAGTACTTC,CASRRNNQETQYF
few,TRBJ2-2,NA,TRBV18,TGTGCCAGCTCAGCGGACAGCTCCACCGGGGAGCTGTTTTTT,CASSADSSTGELFF
NA,TRBJ2-1,TRBD1,TRBV2,TGTGCCAGCAGTGTAGCCAGACAGGGTGACTACAATGAGCAGTTCTTC,CASSVARQGDYNEQFF
NA,TRBJ2-5,NA,TRBV5-1,TGCGCCAGCAGCTTGGGGGTAGCAGAGACCCAGTACTTC,CASSLGVAETQYF
NA,TRBJ2-2,NA,TRBV12-3/TRBV12-4,TGTGCCAGCAGTTCTTCTTCCGGGGAGCTGTTTTTT,CASSSSSGELFF
NA,TRBJ2-6,TRBD2,TRBV30,TGTGCCTGGGCCTGGGAGGGCTCTGGGGCCAACGTCCTGACTTTC,CAWAWEGSGANVLTF
NA,TRBJ2-1,NA,TRBV7-8,TGTGCCAGCAGCTTACCGGACAATGAGCAGTTCTTC,CASSLPDNEQFF
NA,TRBJ2-5,NA,TRBV11-2,TGTGCCAGCAGCTTACGGGGGGCCGGGACCCAGTACTTC,CASSLRGAGTQYF
NA,TRBJ2-5,NA,TRBV5-8,TGTGCCAGCAGCGTCCTAGTACAAGAGACCCAGTACTTC,CASSVLVQETQYF